These T cell receptor beta chains were read from a single sample in a study of memory CD4+ T cells and cytomegalovirus serostatus. Method: immunoSEQ multiplex PCR; TCRdb's copy keeps in-frame clones and lacks some. The repertoire holds some 50,000 clones, with around 80% as singletons. Sequencing was performed on memory CD4+ T cells from blood. The source is an adult in good health and CMV-seronegative. The CDR3 runs from the conserved cysteine through the conserved F or W. D genes are given only for firm matches. Rows may omit the clone size; those that give it use once, few, many or a size class.

j_call d_call clone_size v_call cdr3_aa cdr3_nt
TRBJ2-7 TRBD1 - TRBV29-1 CSVDGLRDREFNEQYF TGCAGCGTTGATGGGTTGCGGGACAGGGAATTTAACGAGCAGTACTTC
TRBJ2-7 - - TRBV2 CASSEAHRGQGEQYF TGTGCCAGCAGTGAAGCGCATCGGGGGCAGGGCGAGCAGTACTTC
TRBJ2-2 - once TRBV7-2 CASSFRRGGTGELFF TGTGCCAGCAGCTTTCGTAGGGGGGGCACCGGGGAGCTGTTTTTT
TRBJ2-7 - - TRBV9 CASSIPDRDYEQYF TGTGCCAGCAGCATACCTGACAGAGATTACGAGCAGTACTTC
TRBJ1-1 - - TRBV6-4 CASSPGKDKDPNTEAFF TGTGCCAGCAGCCCAGGGAAAGATAAAGACCCGAACACTGAAGCTTTCTTT
TRBJ2-5 TRBD2 few TRBV13 CASSWRLAGLYQETQYF TGTGCCAGCAGCTGGCGACTAGCGGGACTGTACCAAGAGACCCAGTACTTC
TRBJ2-7 TRBD2 - TRBV10-3 CAITTGLAGASEQYF TGTGCCATCACCACGGGACTAGCGGGAGCGTCCGAGCAGTACTTC
TRBJ1-1 TRBD1 - TRBV27 CASKTGGLVNTEAFF TGTGCCAGCAAAACAGGGGGGCTAGTGAACACTGAAGCTTTCTTT
TRBJ1-4 - - TRBV27 CASSFQGEGEKLFF TGTGCCAGCAGTTTTCAGGGAGAGGGGGAAAAACTGTTTTTT
TRBJ1-1 - few TRBV5-1 CASSPLWGAPGTEAFF TGCGCCAGCAGCCCACTTTGGGGGGCCCCGGGCACTGAAGCTTTCTTT
TRBJ2-2 - - TRBV28 CASSFSGANTGELFF TGTGCCAGCAGTTTTAGTGGCGCGAACACCGGGGAGCTGTTTTTT
TRBJ2-2 TRBD2 - TRBV7-2 CASSASALAGDTGELFF TGTGCCAGCAGCGCGTCTGCCCTAGCGGGGGACACCGGGGAGCTGTTTTTT
TRBJ2-1 - - TRBV6-4 CASTPRQGGSYNEQFF TGTGCCAGCACCCCCCGGCAGGGGGGATCCTACAATGAGCAGTTCTTC
TRBJ1-3 - - TRBV27 CASSLGPPGSRSGNTIYF TGTGCCAGCAGTTTGGGTCCCCCGGGATCCCGCTCTGGAAACACCATATATTTT
TRBJ1-3 - - TRBV9 CASSADPRGSGNTIYF TGTGCCAGCAGCGCAGACCCCCGGGGTTCCGGAAACACCATATATTTT
TRBJ2-5 TRBD1 - TRBV27 CASSLSGQGMTQYF TGTGCCAGCAGTTTATCTGGACAGGGAATGACCCAGTACTTC
TRBJ1-2 - few TRBV19 CASSSVAANYGYTF TGTGCCAGTAGTAGTGTCGCAGCTAACTATGGCTACACCTTC
TRBJ1-2 - - TRBV11-1 CASSLEGTYSDGYTF TGTGCCAGCAGCTTAGAAGGGACGTACTCGGATGGCTACACCTTC
TRBJ2-7 TRBD1 few TRBV28 CAGTPPGQTYEQYF TGTGCCGGAACCCCCCCGGGACAGACATACGAGCAGTACTTC
TRBJ2-2 - - TRBV7-8 CASSLAAGTNTGELFF TGTGCCAGCAGCTTAGCGGCAGGGACGAACACCGGGGAGCTGTTTTTT
TRBJ2-1 TRBD1 - TRBV19 CATAQGKGNEQFF TGTGCCACCGCACAGGGGAAGGGGAATGAGCAGTTCTTC
TRBJ2-3 TRBD2 - TRBV9 CASSVRGGFTDTQYF TGTGCCAGCAGCGTGCGGGGGGGTTTCACAGATACGCAGTATTTT
TRBJ2-7 TRBD1 few TRBV5-1 CASSSPTGMEEQYF TGCGCCAGCAGCTCCCCGACAGGGATGGAAGAGCAGTACTTC
TRBJ1-1 - - TRBV9 CASSVRDNAEAFF TGTGCCAGCAGCGTAAGGGATAACGCTGAAGCTTTCTTT
TRBJ1-1 - - TRBV11-2 CASRMPGNTEAFF TGTGCCAGCAGGATGCCCGGCAACACTGAAGCTTTCTTT
TRBJ2-3 TRBD1 - TRBV7-2 CASSSGTGGDTQYF TGTGCCAGCAGCTCCGGGACAGGGGGCGATACGCAGTATTTT
TRBJ1-5 - - TRBV30 CAWSVGAAQHF TGTGCCTGGAGTGTCGGTGCAGCCCAGCATTTT